This T cell receptor (beta chain) was documented in a study of CD8 T cells in ankylosing spondylitis. Broader study findings: Seemingly distinctive of ankylosing spondylitis blood was a TCR beta motif formed by eight highly homologous variants. Some of these motif variants have turned up before, in reports on reactive arthritis synovial fluid and blood.

Quantitative 5'-RACE with molecular barcodes was used to make the TCR beta libraries. TCRdb re-analysed the 5' RACE reads in MiXCR, keeping a single row per CDR3 protein. The data show roughly 700,000 distinct CDR3 sequences, under 20% seen once. Concerning this clonotype: As yet, its antigen is unknown.

CDR3 size: 16 residues. Between the trimmed V and J ends, which lost 1 base and 2 bases, there was a span of 13 bases. From germline, CDR1 is SGHAT and CDR2 FQNNGV. V is TRBV11-2 and J is TRBJ2-3; a weak D match, TRBD2 (7 bases). The sequenced sample consisted of blood, either unsorted or a sorted T cell fraction (not recorded which). The clonotype comes from a male donor with ankylosing spondylitis. The CDR3 region is CASSLVTGGLTDTQYF. Written as DNA, the CDR3 is TGTGCCAGCAGCTTAGTGACGGGGGGCCTCACAGATACGCAGTATTTT.